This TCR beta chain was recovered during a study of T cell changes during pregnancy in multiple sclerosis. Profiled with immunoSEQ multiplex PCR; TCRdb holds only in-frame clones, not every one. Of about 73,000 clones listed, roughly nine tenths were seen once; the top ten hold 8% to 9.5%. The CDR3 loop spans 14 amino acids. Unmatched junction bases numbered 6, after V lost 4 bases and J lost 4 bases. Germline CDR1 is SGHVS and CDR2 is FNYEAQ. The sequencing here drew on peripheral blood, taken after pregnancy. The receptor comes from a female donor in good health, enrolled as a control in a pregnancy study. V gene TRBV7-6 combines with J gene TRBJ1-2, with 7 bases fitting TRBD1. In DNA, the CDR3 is TGTGCCAGCAGCTCGAGGACAGGCTTCTATGGCTACACCTTC. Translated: CASSSRTGFYGYTF. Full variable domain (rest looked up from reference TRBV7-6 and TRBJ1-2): GAGVSQSPRYKVTKRGQDVALRCDPISGHVSLYWYRQALGQGPEFLTYFNYEAQQDKSGLPNDRFSAERPEGSISTLTIQRTEQRDSAMYRCASSSRTGFYGYTFGSGTRLTVV.